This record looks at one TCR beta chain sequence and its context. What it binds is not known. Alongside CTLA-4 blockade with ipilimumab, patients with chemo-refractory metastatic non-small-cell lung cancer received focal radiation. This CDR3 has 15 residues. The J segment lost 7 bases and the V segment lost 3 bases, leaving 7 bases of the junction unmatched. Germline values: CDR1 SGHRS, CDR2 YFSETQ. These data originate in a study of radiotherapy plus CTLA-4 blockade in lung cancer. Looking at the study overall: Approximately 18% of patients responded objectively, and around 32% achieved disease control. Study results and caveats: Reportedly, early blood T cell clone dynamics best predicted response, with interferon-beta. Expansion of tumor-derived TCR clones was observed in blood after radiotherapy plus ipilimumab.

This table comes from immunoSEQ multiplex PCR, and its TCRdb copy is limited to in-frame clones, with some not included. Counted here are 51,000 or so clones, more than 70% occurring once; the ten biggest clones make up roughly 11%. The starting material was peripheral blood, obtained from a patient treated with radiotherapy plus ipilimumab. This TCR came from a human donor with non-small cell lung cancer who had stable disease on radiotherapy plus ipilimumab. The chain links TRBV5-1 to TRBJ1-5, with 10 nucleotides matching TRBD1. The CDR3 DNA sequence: TGCGCCAGCAGCTCCGGGACAGGGGAAGGGCAGCCCCAGCATTTT. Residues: CASSSGTGEGQPQHF. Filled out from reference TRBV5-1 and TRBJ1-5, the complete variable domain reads KAGVTQTPRYLIKTRGQQVTLSCSPISGHRSVSWYQQTPGQGLQFLFEYFSETQRNKGNFPGRFSGRQFSNSRSEMNVSTLELGDSALYLCASSSGTGEGQPQHFGDGTRLSIL.